The rows below give T cell receptor beta chains drawn from one sample of a study of patients and donors after allogeneic stem cell transplantation. MiXCR, run by TCRdb on the RT-PCR reads, gives a single entry per CDR3 protein. This table has roughly 230,000 distinct CDR3 sequences, roughly 14% appearing once. What was sequenced was blood, either unsorted or a sorted T cell fraction (not recorded which). The receptors originated from a human donor who was either an allogeneic HSCT recipient or a stem cell or donor lymphocyte infusion donor (not recorded which). It is not recorded whose cells these are; they may come from a transplant donor. Both conserved end residues are part of each CDR3. D genes are given only for firm matches. Part of the rows lack a size; the others show once, few, many or a class for expanded clones.

D: .; size: many; V: TRBV24-1; J: TRBJ1-2; CDR3: CATSDGFGYGYTF; DNA: TGTGCCACCAGTGATGGATTTGGCTATGGCTACACCTTC
D: TRBD2; size: few; V: TRBV6-4; J: TRBJ2-5; CDR3: CASSASGASQETQYF; DNA: TGTGCCAGCAGTGCCAGCGGGGCCTCCCAAGAGACCCAGTACTTC
D: TRBD1; size: many; V: TRBV3-1; J: TRBJ2-7; CDR3: CASSPGQVYEQYF; DNA: TGTGCCAGCAGCCCGGGACAGGTCTACGAGCAGTACTTC
D: TRBD1; size: few; V: TRBV29-1; J: TRBJ1-1; CDR3: CSVGGGQGGTEAFF; DNA: TGCAGCGTTGGAGGGGGACAGGGGGGAACTGAAGCTTTCTTT
D: .; size: many; V: TRBV6-2/TRBV6-3; J: TRBJ2-3; CDR3: CASSRGPQTDTQYF; DNA: TGTGCCAGCAGCCGGGGACCTCAAACAGATACGCAGTATTTT
D: TRBD2; size: many; V: TRBV7-9; J: TRBJ2-3; CDR3: CASSPAGGDTDTQYF; DNA: TGTGCCAGCAGCCCCGCGGGGGGGGACACAGATACGCAGTATTTT
D: TRBD1; size: many; V: TRBV12-3/TRBV12-4; J: TRBJ1-2; CDR3: CASSIRTGIFGYTF; DNA: TGTGCCAGCAGTATAAGGACAGGGATCTTTGGCTACACCTTC
D: .; size: few; V: TRBV30; J: TRBJ2-7; CDR3: CAWSDRGNYYEQYF; DNA: TGTGCCTGGAGTGACCGGGGGAACTACTACGAGCAGTACTTC
D: .; size: .; V: TRBV30; J: TRBJ2-1; CDR3: CAWRRDRIYNEQFF; DNA: TGTGCCTGGAGGCGGGACCGTATTTACAATGAGCAGTTCTTC
D: TRBD1; size: once; V: TRBV5-4; J: TRBJ1-2; CDR3: CASSFSGQGLYGYTF; DNA: TGTGCCAGCAGCTTCTCCGGACAGGGGCTCTATGGCTACACCTTC
D: .; size: many; V: TRBV14; J: TRBJ1-1; CDR3: CASSDTEAFF; DNA: TGTGCCAGCAGCGACACTGAAGCTTTCTTT
D: .; size: few; V: TRBV19; J: TRBJ1-2; CDR3: CASSTTRTAYGYTF; DNA: TGTGCCAGTAGTACCACCCGGACAGCCTATGGCTACACCTTC
D: TRBD2; size: .; V: TRBV7-3; J: TRBJ2-2; CDR3: CASSLKSPGLAGGVPGELFF; DNA: TGTGCCAGCAGCTTAAAATCTCCGGGACTAGCGGGAGGTGTTCCCGGGGAGCTGTTTTTT
D: .; size: .; V: TRBV2; J: TRBJ2-7; CDR3: CASSKDGNIWEQYF; DNA: TGTGCCAGCAGCAAGGATGGTAATATATGGGAGCAGTACTTC
D: .; size: .; V: TRBV4-1; J: TRBJ1-4; CDR3: CASSQDPLGNEKLFF; DNA: TGCGCCAGCAGCCAAGATCCCCTGGGGAATGAAAAACTGTTTTTT
D: .; size: .; V: TRBV5-4; J: TRBJ1-2; CDR3: CASSLSAVYGYTF; DNA: TGTGCCAGCAGCTTGTCAGCAGTCTATGGCTACACCTTC
D: .; size: few; V: TRBV6-5; J: TRBJ2-7; CDR3: CASSYNARLVGEQYF; DNA: TGTGCCAGCAGTTATAATGCCAGGCTGGTAGGGGAGCAGTACTTC
D: TRBD1; size: .; V: TRBV6-5; J: TRBJ2-1; CDR3: CASSYMARDRGLGEQFF; DNA: TGTGCCAGCAGTTACATGGCGCGGGACAGGGGGCTGGGTGAGCAGTTCTTC
D: .; size: few; V: TRBV7-2; J: TRBJ2-7; CDR3: CASSLGVIVYEQYF; DNA: TGTGCCAGCAGCTTAGGGGTTATAGTTTACGAGCAGTACTTC
D: .; size: many; V: TRBV20-1; J: TRBJ2-2; CDR3: CSARRLTGELFF; DNA: TGCAGTGCTCGCAGGCTCACCGGGGAGCTGTTTTTT
D: .; size: few; V: TRBV7-9; J: TRBJ2-7; CDR3: CASSWKYEQYF; DNA: TGTGCCAGCAGCTGGAAGTACGAGCAGTACTTC
D: TRBD1; size: many; V: TRBV7-8; J: TRBJ1-6; CDR3: CASSLPGQLSPLHF; DNA: TGTGCCAGCAGCTTACCGGGACAGCTCTCTCCCCTCCACTTT
D: .; size: few; V: TRBV6-6; J: TRBJ2-7; CDR3: CASRDPAAEQYF; DNA: TGTGCCAGCAGGGACCCCGCCGCCGAGCAGTACTTC
D: .; size: few; V: TRBV7-9; J: TRBJ2-5; CDR3: CASTKDGGKQETQYF; DNA: TGTGCCAGCACCAAGGATGGAGGGAAACAAGAGACCCAGTACTTC
D: TRBD2; size: many; V: TRBV25-1; J: TRBJ2-2; CDR3: CASSDGGAQVTGELFF; DNA: TGTGCCAGCAGTGACGGGGGGGCGCAGGTCACCGGGGAGCTGTTTTTT
D: TRBD2; size: few; V: TRBV4-1; J: TRBJ2-1; CDR3: CASSQVETSGSSSYNEQFF; DNA: TGCGCCAGCAGCCAAGTGGAGACTAGCGGTAGTAGCTCCTACAATGAGCAGTTCTTC
D: .; size: .; V: TRBV7-8; J: TRBJ1-1; CDR3: CASTTSNSDAMNTEAFF; DNA: TGTGCCAGCACCACGTCGAACAGTGACGCTATGAACACTGAAGCTTTCTTT
D: .; size: many; V: TRBV29-1; J: TRBJ2-5; CDR3: CSVGQSGETQYF; DNA: TGCAGCGTTGGACAGTCTGGAGAGACCCAGTACTTC
D: .; size: many; V: TRBV7-9; J: TRBJ2-7; CDR3: CASSYEGEQYF; DNA: TGTGCCAGCAGCTATGAGGGCGAGCAGTACTTC
D: .; size: .; V: TRBV5-1; J: TRBJ2-2; CDR3: CASSPLLGEKLFF; DNA: TGCGCCAGCAGCCCCCTATTAGGGGAGAAGCTGTTTTTT
D: .; size: few; V: TRBV12-3/TRBV12-4; J: TRBJ1-1; CDR3: CASSLSGSGTEAFF; DNA: TGTGCCAGCAGTTTATCAGGGTCAGGCACTGAAGCTTTCTTT
D: TRBD1; size: few; V: TRBV19; J: TRBJ1-5; CDR3: CASSPGQGSQPQHF; DNA: TGTGCCAGTAGTCCGGGACAGGGTTCTCAGCCCCAGCATTTT
D: .; size: .; V: TRBV3-1; J: TRBJ2-7; CDR3: CASSHPSYYEQYF; DNA: TGTGCCAGCAGCCACCCTTCATACTACGAGCAGTACTTC
D: .; size: .; V: TRBV7-8; J: TRBJ1-2; CDR3: CASSLGATDYGYTF; DNA: TGTGCCAGCAGCTTAGGGGCTACAGACTATGGCTACACCTTC
D: TRBD1; size: few; V: TRBV12-3/TRBV12-4; J: TRBJ1-2; CDR3: CASSLAQGAYGYTF; DNA: TGTGCCAGCAGTTTAGCGCAGGGGGCATATGGCTACACCTTC
D: TRBD1; size: many; V: TRBV29-1; J: TRBJ2-6; CDR3: CSVAGGSGANVLTF; DNA: TGCAGCGTTGCAGGGGGATCTGGGGCCAACGTCCTGACTTTC
D: TRBD2; size: few; V: TRBV20-1; J: TRBJ2-3; CDR3: CSATRTSGVADTQYF; DNA: TGCAGTGCTACGCGGACTAGCGGGGTCGCAGATACGCAGTATTTT
D: TRBD1; size: .; V: TRBV5-1; J: TRBJ2-7; CDR3: CASSQPGQGAWSYEQYF; DNA: TGCGCCAGCAGCCAACCGGGACAGGGGGCCTGGTCCTACGAGCAGTACTTC
D: TRBD1; size: few; V: TRBV3-1; J: TRBJ1-1; CDR3: CASSQVDHRGEAFF; DNA: TGTGCCAGCAGCCAAGTCGACCACAGGGGTGAAGCTTTCTTT
D: .; size: few; V: TRBV7-6; J: TRBJ1-1; CDR3: CASSKDLNTEAFF; DNA: TGTGCCAGCTCAAAGGACCTGAACACTGAAGCTTTCTTT
D: TRBD1; size: once; V: TRBV30; J: TRBJ1-1; CDR3: CAWGDREDGEAFF; DNA: TGTGCCTGGGGGGACAGGGAGGATGGTGAAGCTTTCTTT
D: TRBD2; size: many; V: TRBV12-3/TRBV12-4; J: TRBJ2-3; CDR3: CASTRRTSGLTDTQYF; DNA: TGTGCCAGCACCCGCAGGACTAGCGGATTGACAGATACGCAGTATTTT
D: .; size: .; V: TRBV6-1; J: TRBJ2-1; CDR3: CASSAHLYNEQFF; DNA: TGTGCCAGCAGTGCTCATTTATACAATGAGCAGTTCTTC
D: .; size: few; V: TRBV4-1; J: TRBJ2-6; CDR3: CASSPWADSTGANVLTF; DNA: TGCGCCAGCAGCCCCTGGGCCGATTCGACCGGGGCCAACGTCCTGACTTTC
D: TRBD1; size: few; V: TRBV3-1; J: TRBJ2-5; CDR3: CASSQEDRRSETQYF; DNA: TGTGCCAGCAGCCAAGAGGACAGGCGTTCGGAGACCCAGTACTTC
D: TRBD2; size: .; V: TRBV5-1; J: TRBJ2-5; CDR3: CASSRRTSGDKETQYF; DNA: TGCGCCAGCAGCAGAAGGACTAGCGGGGACAAAGAGACCCAGTACTTC
D: TRBD2; size: .; V: TRBV15; J: TRBJ2-1; CDR3: CATSREVAGAEQFF; DNA: TGTGCCACCAGCAGAGAAGTAGCGGGAGCTGAGCAGTTCTTC
D: .; size: many; V: TRBV29-1; J: TRBJ2-1; CDR3: CSVSGPSYNEQFF; DNA: TGCAGCGTATCTGGGCCCTCCTACAATGAGCAGTTCTTC
D: .; size: few; V: TRBV9; J: TRBJ2-3; CDR3: CASSGGQTSTDTQYF; DNA: TGTGCCAGCAGCGGTGGACAAACTAGCACAGATACGCAGTATTTT
D: TRBD1; size: .; V: TRBV5-1; J: TRBJ2-1; CDR3: CASSEGTGNEQFF; DNA: TGCGCCAGCAGCGAGGGGACAGGGAATGAGCAGTTCTTC
D: .; size: many; V: TRBV25-1; J: TRBJ1-2; CDR3: CASSESGRGYTF; DNA: TGTGCCAGCAGTGAATCGGGCCGAGGCTACACCTTC
D: .; size: .; V: TRBV6-1; J: TRBJ2-3; CDR3: CASRDEGRGVYTQYF; DNA: TGTGCCAGCAGGGACGAGGGAAGAGGGGTGTATACGCAGTATTTT
D: TRBD1; size: many; V: TRBV5-6; J: TRBJ1-2; CDR3: CASSFPGTGGKHGYTF; DNA: TGTGCCAGCAGCTTCCCTGGGACAGGTGGAAAGCATGGCTACACCTTC
D: TRBD2; size: many; V: TRBV20-1; J: TRBJ2-7; CDR3: CSASGLRLSYEQYF; DNA: TGCAGTGCTTCGGGACTAAGGTTGTCCTACGAGCAGTACTTC
D: .; size: many; V: TRBV5-1; J: TRBJ2-3; CDR3: CASSLAIQGTDTQYF; DNA: TGCGCCAGCAGCTTGGCTATACAGGGCACAGATACGCAGTATTTT